The next 31 T cell receptor beta chains were all read from a single sample in a study of cytomegalovirus exposure and HLA in healthy donors. PCR was performed using 60 Vbeta and 13 Jbeta primers. Assay used: immunoSEQ multiplex PCR; TCRdb lists only in-frame clones, some missing. The sample lists about 100,000 clones; 76% were seen once. The sequencing sample was made of PBMCs. The receptors originated from a man aged 35-49 years in good health and CMV-seronegative.

The J gene is TRBJ2-2, the V gene TRBV7-6; TRBD2 agrees at 9 bases. The CDR3 is 16 residues long. J gave up 1 base and V 4 bases, and 4 bases lay outside the gene matches. Per germline, CDR1 SGHVS and CDR2 FNYEAQ. CDR3: CASSSRAGGNTGELFF. The DNA for the CDR3 is TGTGCCAGCAGCTCAAGAGCGGGGGGGAACACCGGGGAGCTGTTTTTT.

The rearrangement joins TRBV10-3 to TRBJ2-1; 8 nucleotides match TRBD1. This CDR3 has 13 residues. The trim removed 7 bases at V and 8 bases at J, leaving 7 bases unmatched. Germline assignment: CDR1 ENHRY and CDR2 SYGVKD. The CDR3 sequence is CAITTGETDEQFF. The CDR3 nucleotides read TGTGCCATCACGACAGGGGAAACGGATGAGCAGTTCTTC.

This clone was seen a single time. J is TRBJ2-5 and V is TRBV7-3, with 8 bases aligning to TRBD2. With 3 bases clipped from V and 6 bases from J, the junction kept 12 bases outside the gene matches. The CDR3 has 16 residues. In germline, CDR1 is SGHTA, CDR2 FQGTGA. Here the CDR3 DNA reads TGTGCCAGCAGCTTCTCCGTTACTAGCGGCGATCAGACCCAGTACTTC. It yields the protein CASSFSVTSGDQTQYF.

As to this clone: The junction departs from the called germline gene at one end, perhaps through a read error. The V and J genes are TRBV15 and TRBJ2-3; TRBD2 matches 15 bases. The CDR3 loop spans 14 amino acids. CDR1 is LNHNV and CDR2 is YYDKDF in the germline V gene (reference sequence). The CDR3 spells CATSRGLAGGYCQF. In DNA form, the CDR3 reads TGTGCCACCAGCAGGGGACTAGCGGGGGGCTATTGCCAGTTT.

The chain uses TRBV19 and TRBJ1-4, with 7 bases aligning to TRBD1. The ends lost 4 bases at V and 5 bases at J; junction bases unmatched: 4. Per the germline V gene, CDR1 is LNHDA and CDR2 is SQIVND (reference sequence). This CDR3 has 14 residues. CDR3 loop: CASSKQGRNEKLFF. Here the CDR3 DNA reads TGTGCCAGTAGTAAACAGGGGCGGAATGAAAAACTGTTTTTT.

The V call is TRBV5-1, the J call TRBJ2-1, with TRBD2 as a possible D gene (5 bases). The CDR3 is made up of 14 amino acids. The V gene's germline CDR1 is SGHRS and CDR2 YFSETQ. Deletions cut 4 bases from V and 2 bases from J, with 10 bases between. CDR3: CASSPLATYNEQFF. As DNA, the CDR3 is TGCGCCAGCAGCCCCTTAGCGACCTACAATGAGCAGTTCTTC.

This chain links TRBV19 with TRBJ2-3; D possibly corresponds to TRBD1 (5 bases). The CDR3 is 16 amino acids. Germline CDR1 and CDR2: LNHDA and SQIVND (reference sequence). The V and J ends lost 1 base and 2 bases respectively, with 13 bases between them. CDR3 nucleotides: TGTGCCAGTAGTATAGGGACACTTGGAGACACAGATACGCAGTATTTT. As protein: CASSIGTLGDTDTQYF.

The chain links TRBV30 to TRBJ2-3; 9 bases are a match to TRBD2. V lost 2 bases and J lost 6; bases outside the gene matches: 6. This CDR3 is 14 amino acids long. Germline-derived CDR1 and CDR2 are GTSNPN and SVGIG (reference sequence). CDR3 region: CAWSKAGGVDTQYF. Written as DNA, the CDR3 is TGTGCCTGGAGTAAAGCGGGGGGAGTGGATACGCAGTATTTT.

The CDR3 loop is CASSIAGGFEQYV. The CDR3, as DNA: TGTGCCAGCAGTATAGCGGGGGGGTTCGAGCAGTACGTC. The V gene is TRBV6-6, the J gene TRBJ2-7; TRBD2 agrees at 11 bases. The V gene end was trimmed by 5 bases and the J gene end by 6 bases; junction bases not matched to a gene: 3. The CDR3 is 13 amino acids. Germline V gene lookup returns CDR1 MNHNY and CDR2 SVGAGI (reference sequence).

The V gene is TRBV19, the J gene TRBJ1-5; D is undetermined. The CDR3 has 14 amino acids. Per germline, CDR1 LNHDA and CDR2 SQIVND (reference sequence). The V end was cut by 1 base, the J end by 9 bases, with 13 bases between. CDR3 DNA: TGTGCCAGTAGTATAGCGGGCGGGAAGTGGCCCCAGCATTTT. Its translation: CASSIAGGKWPQHF.

The DNA for the CDR3 is TGTGCCAGCAGTCCGGGACAGGCTAACTATGGCTACACCTTC. Translation: CASSPGQANYGYTF. The V call is TRBV5-6, the J call TRBJ1-2, with 8 bases aligning to TRBD1. Losses at the gene ends were 5 bases for V and 0 bases for J; bases not matched to a gene: 3. Germline CDR1 SGHDT, CDR2 YYEEEE. This CDR3 is 14 amino acids long.

This chain links TRBV21-1 with TRBJ2-1; the table assigns TRBD2, which was not confirmed against the DNA. TRBV21-1 corresponds to a pseudogene. CDR3 length: 14 amino acids. CDR3 amino acids: CASSKYCGGHEQFF. The DNA of the CDR3 is TGTGCCAGCAGCAAATACTGCGGCGGGCATGAGCAGTTCTTC.

This clone was seen a single time. The genes are TRBV5-1 and TRBJ1-6, with D unclear. Trimming took off 0 bases at V and 12 bases at J, with 10 bases between the two ends. The V gene's germline CDR1 is SGHRS and CDR2 YFSETQ. This CDR3 is 13 amino acids long. CDR3 protein: CASSLDGGLPLHF. Written as DNA, the CDR3 is TGCGCCAGCAGCTTGGACGGTGGTTTACCCCTCCACTTT.

The genes are TRBV21-1 and TRBJ2-3; TRBD1 is the table's D call, not checked against the DNA. TRBV21-1 is reported as a pseudogene. There are 16 residues in the CDR3. The CDR3 reads CASSKEEDRGTDTQYF. DNA of the CDR3: TGTGCCAGCAGCAAAGAGGAGGACAGAGGCACAGATACGCAGTATTTT.

The chain combines TRBV20-1 with TRBJ2-1; the D gene is possibly TRBD2 (6 bases). V lost 7 bases to trimming and J lost 5 bases, with 9 bases between them. CDR1 DFQATT and CDR2 SNEGSKA come from the germline V gene (reference sequence). There are 11 residues in the CDR3. The CDR3 protein is CSVRGNNEQFF. The CDR3 DNA sequence: TGCAGTGTACGGGGGAACAATGAGCAGTTCTTC.

The chain has TRBV7-9 and TRBJ2-6, with TRBD1 matching over 7 bases. The CDR3 totals 17 residues. The germline V gene has CDR1 SEHNR and CDR2 FQNEAQ (reference sequence). Unmatched junction bases numbered 7, after V lost 5 bases and J lost 0 bases. The CDR3 region is CASSEPGQSSGANVLTF. CDR3 DNA: TGTGCCAGCAGCGAGCCGGGACAGTCCTCTGGGGCCAACGTCCTGACTTTC.

The gene calls are TRBV11-2 and TRBJ2-2; 9 bases match TRBD1. V lost 5 bases, J lost 7 bases, and 8 bases stayed unmatched. This CDR3 contains 15 residues. From germline, CDR1 is SGHAT and CDR2 FQNNGV. The CDR3 DNA sequence: TGTGCCAGCAGCCTACAGGGGGCGCAGGGCGGGGAGCTGTTTTTT. It yields the protein CASSLQGAQGGELFF. Combining the CDR3 with reference TRBV11-2 and TRBJ2-2 gives the whole variable domain EAGVAQSPRYKIIEKRQSVAFWCNPISGHATLYWYQQILGQGPKLLIQFQNNGVVDDSQLPKDRFSAERLKGVDSTLKIQPAKLEDSAVYLCASSLQGAQGGELFFGEGSRLTVL.

This chain links TRBV30 with TRBJ2-3; 8 positions agree with TRBD2. Germline V lookup: CDR1 GTSNPN, CDR2 SVGIG (reference sequence). This CDR3 contains 16 residues. Trimming at V came to 5 bases and at J to 0 bases, leaving 10 bases not matched to a gene. The CDR3 DNA reads as TGTGCCTGGGGGTTGAGCGGGGGAGGGAGCACAGATACGCAGTATTTT. This codes for CAWGLSGGGSTDTQYF.

This chain connects TRBV6-5 to TRBJ1-1; TRBD1 matches at 8 bases. CDR3 length: 14 amino acids. The V segment lost 6 bases and the J segment 5 bases; nucleotides outside the gene matches: 8. The germline V gene has CDR1 MNHEY and CDR2 SVGAGI. CDR3 coding DNA: TGTGCCAGCAGGATTTCCGGACAGGGTACTGAAGCTTTCTTT. Protein sequence: CASRISGQGTEAFF.

This clone was counted between two and nine times. The genes are TRBV6-1 and TRBJ1-1; no clear D. Germline V gene data show CDR1 as MNHNS and CDR2 as SASEGT. The CDR3 runs 14 residues. V dropped 5 bases and J dropped 2 bases, with 12 bases sitting between them. Here the CDR3 DNA reads TGTGCCAGCAGTTCCACCGGTCTTAACACTGAAGCTTTCTTT. This translates into CASSSTGLNTEAFF.

V and J are TRBV6-6 and TRBJ1-3; D possibly corresponds to TRBD1 (5 bases). In germline, CDR1 is MNHNY, CDR2 SVGAGI (reference sequence). The CDR3 is 14 residues long. V was clipped by 7 bases and J by 0 bases, with 10 bases between them. In nucleotides, the CDR3 is TGTGCCAGCACTGACAGCCACTCTGGAAACACCATATATTTT. This sequence encodes CASTDSHSGNTIYF.

This clone occurred once. The rearrangement uses TRBV7-9 and TRBJ1-2; a possible D gene is TRBD1 (6 bases). V lost 1 base, J lost 4 bases, and 13 bases lay in between. Germline loops: CDR1 SEHNR, CDR2 FQNEAQ (reference sequence). The CDR3 is made up of 15 amino acids. This CDR3 reads CASSLGSDRSYGYTF. In DNA, the CDR3 is TGTGCCAGCAGCTTAGGTTCCGACAGGAGCTATGGCTACACCTTC.

The V call is TRBV18, the J call TRBJ2-3, with 7 bases matching TRBD1. This CDR3 contains 18 residues. The germline gives CDR1 KGHSH, CDR2 LQKENI. Trimming at V came to 5 bases and at J to 2 bases, leaving 16 bases not matched to a gene. The CDR3 DNA sequence: TGTGCCAGCTCAGAGGTGCAAAGGGGGCGAAGGATCACAGATACGCAGTATTTT. Amino acid sequence: CASSEVQRGRRITDTQYF.

V usage is TRBV19 and J usage is TRBJ2-1, with TRBD1 matching over 8 bases. V shed 3 bases and J 11 bases; nucleotides not matched to a gene: 12. The length of the CDR3 is 15 residues. Per the germline V gene, CDR1 is LNHDA and CDR2 is SQIVND (reference sequence). The CDR3 is CASSIGQGPGRKQFF. The CDR3 DNA reads TGTGCCAGTAGTATCGGACAGGGCCCTGGGAGGAAGCAGTTCTTC.

This chain links TRBV7-9 with TRBJ2-7, with D possibly TRBD1 on 5 matching bases. This CDR3 has 13 amino acids. Germline V lookup: CDR1 SEHNR, CDR2 FQNEAQ (reference sequence). CDR3 loop: CSSSLDTVRLQYV. The CDR3 coding sequence is TGTTCCAGCAGCTTGGACACCGTACGATTGCAGTACGTC.

The rearrangement links TRBV5-4 to TRBJ1-6, with 8 bases that match TRBD1. Losses at the gene ends were 2 bases for V and 11 bases for J; bases not matched to a gene: 6. Germline CDR1 SGHNT, CDR2 YYREEE (reference sequence). The CDR3 runs 14 residues. DNA for the CDR3: TGTGCCAGCAGCTTAGACAGGGGATATCCACCCCTCCACTTT. Residues: CASSLDRGYPPLHF.

A few counts support this clone. The genes are TRBV30 and TRBJ2-7, with 8 bases fitting TRBD2. CDR1 is GTSNPN and CDR2 is SVGIG in the germline V gene (reference sequence). This CDR3 has 14 amino acids. J gave up 0 bases and V 4 bases, and 5 bases lay outside the gene matches. CDR3 coding DNA: TGTGCCTGGACTCGGGGGGGGCACTCCTACGAGCAGTACTTC. Translating gives CAWTRGGHSYEQYF.

The chain is built from TRBV5-1 and TRBJ2-5; 11 nucleotides line up with TRBD1. With 4 bases clipped from V and 4 bases from J, the junction kept 6 bases outside the gene matches. Per the germline V gene, CDR1 is SGHRS and CDR2 is YFSETQ. This CDR3 is 15 amino acids long. CDR3 in DNA: TGCGCCAGCAGCGGTGGGACAGGGGGGCGAGAGACCCAGTACTTC. Translation gives CASSGGTGGRETQYF.

V and J are TRBV11-2 and TRBJ1-1; D is possibly TRBD1 (6 bases). The CDR3 length is 15 residues. CDR1 SGHAT and CDR2 FQNNGV come from the germline V gene. The germline V and J ends were trimmed by 5 bases and 11 bases, with 24 bases remaining between them. The CDR3 bases are TGTGCCAGCAGCCTAAGAACAGGGCAAGAGGGAGAGGCTTTCTTT. It specifies CASSLRTGQEGEAFF.

V is TRBV7-2 and J is TRBJ2-6; 7 bases fit TRBD2. The CDR3 contains 15 residues. Germline lookup yields CDR1 SGHTA and CDR2 FQGNSA. The V segment lost 5 bases and the J segment 2 bases; nucleotides outside the gene matches: 3. CDR3 in amino acids: CASSTRGAGANVLTF. Written as DNA, the CDR3 is TGTGCCAGCAGCACCCGGGGGGCTGGGGCCAACGTCCTGACTTTC.

The chain uses TRBV2 and TRBJ1-4; D unclear. The germline V and J ends were trimmed by 6 bases and 3 bases, with 5 bases remaining between them. Germline CDR1 is SNHLY and CDR2 is FYNNEI. The CDR3 runs to 12 residues. The CDR3 nucleotides read TGTGCCAGCAGATCGTCTAATGAAAAACTGTTTTTT. Translated: CASRSSNEKLFF.